These T cell receptor beta chains were read from a single sample in a study of T cell responses to AZD1222 COVID-19 vaccine. Method: immunoSEQ multiplex PCR; TCRdb's copy keeps in-frame clones and lacks some. This sample has roughly 130,000 clones, with about 85% found just once. The sample consisted of peripheral blood, taken on day 0 of AZD1222 vaccination. These receptors were taken from an adult in good health. Both conserved end residues are part of each CDR3. A D gene is named only where the DNA matches it firmly. A clone size is listed for some rows: how often the clone was seen (once, few, many), or a class if it is expanded.

j_call v_call d_call clone_size cdr3_aa cdr3_nt
TRBJ2-3 TRBV29-1 - - CSVEDSTTDTQYF TGCAGCGTTGAGGACAGTACTACAGATACGCAGTATTTT
TRBJ2-3 TRBV7-9 TRBD2 - CASSLGAGTSGLDTQYF TGTGCCAGCAGCTTGGGGGCCGGGACTAGCGGTTTAGATACGCAGTATTTT
TRBJ2-7 TRBV9 - - CASSVVGVPGEQYF TGTGCCAGCAGCGTAGTTGGGGTTCCGGGCGAGCAGTACTTC
TRBJ2-1 TRBV12-3/TRBV12-4 - - CASSSPGGEQFF TGTGCCAGCAGTTCCCCGGGTGGCGAGCAGTTCTTC
TRBJ2-5 TRBV7-3 TRBD2 - CASSSAGLPQETQYF TGTGCCAGCAGCTCCGCGGGACTACCCCAAGAGACCCAGTACTTC
TRBJ1-1 TRBV6-2/TRBV6-3 - - CASSYSRLNTEAFF TGTGCCAGCAGTTACTCGAGACTGAACACTGAAGCTTTCTTT
TRBJ2-1 TRBV9 TRBD2 - CASSDGTSVYNEQFF TGTGCCAGCAGCGACGGGACTAGCGTGTACAATGAGCAGTTCTTC
TRBJ1-1 TRBV19 - - CASSLPGSNTEAFF TGTGCCAGTAGTCTCCCCGGGTCGAACACTGAAGCTTTCTTT
TRBJ1-6 TRBV30 - few CAWQVTENSPLHF TGTGCCTGGCAAGTAACTGAGAATTCACCCCTCCACTTT
TRBJ1-4 TRBV7-8 TRBD1 - CASSDRGRGVGKLFF TGTGCCAGCAGCGACAGGGGCCGGGGGGTTGGAAAACTGTTTTTT
TRBJ1-1 TRBV10-3 - - CATGRGRESDTEAFF TGTGCCACCGGGCGAGGGCGGGAATCGGACACTGAAGCTTTCTTT
TRBJ1-1 TRBV11-2 - once CASSLGGLRNTEAFF TGTGCCAGCAGCTTAGGGGGACTGAGAAACACTGAAGCTTTCTTT
TRBJ1-6 TRBV4-2 - - CASSLRTFIPTALHF TGTGCCAGCAGCCTCCGGACATTTATCCCGACAGCCCTCCACTTT
TRBJ2-7 TRBV18 - - CASSPQGVEQYF TGTGCCAGCTCACCACAGGGCGTCGAGCAGTACTTC
TRBJ2-2 TRBV28 TRBD1 - CASSYLGQGGTGELFF TGTGCCAGCAGTTATCTGGGACAGGGGGGAACCGGGGAGCTGTTTTTT
TRBJ1-2 TRBV5-4 - - CASSPGGDYGYTF TGTGCCAGCAGCCCGGGGGGCGACTATGGCTACACCTTC
TRBJ1-5 TRBV5-1 - - CASSLGGNNQPQHF TGCGCCAGCAGCCTGGGGGGAAACAATCAGCCCCAGCATTTT
TRBJ1-1 TRBV5-4 TRBD1 - CASSFGQGGVTEAFF TGTGCCAGCAGCTTTGGACAGGGGGGGGTCACTGAAGCTTTCTTT
TRBJ2-2 TRBV5-1 - - CASSGRETGELFF TGCGCCAGCAGCGGCAGGGAAACCGGGGAGCTGTTTTTT
TRBJ1-5 TRBV6-5 - - CASRAQGYSNQPQHF TGTGCCAGCAGAGCTCAGGGTTATAGCAATCAGCCCCAGCATTTT
TRBJ1-1 TRBV19 TRBD1 - CASSWRGQLEAFF TGTGCCAGTAGTTGGAGGGGACAGCTTGAAGCTTTCTTT
TRBJ2-7 TRBV6-6 - - CASRRDSYEQYF TGTGCCAGCAGACGCGACAGCTACGAGCAGTACTTC
TRBJ1-2 TRBV12-3/TRBV12-4 - - CASSSDQLYGYTF TGTGCCAGCAGTTCGGACCAGCTCTATGGCTACACCTTC
TRBJ2-1 TRBV7-9 TRBD1 - CASSTTGTALGEQFF TGTGCCAGCAGCACCACCGGGACAGCCTTGGGTGAGCAGTTCTTC
TRBJ1-1 TRBV28 TRBD1 once CASSFLTPLFRLQGVRTEAFF TGTGCCAGCAGTTTCCTAACCCCCCTTTTCCGCTTACAGGGGGTTCGGACTGAAGCTTTCTTT
TRBJ2-7 TRBV6-2/TRBV6-3 TRBD2 - CASSWGLAGSSYEQYF TGTGCCAGCAGTTGGGGACTAGCGGGGAGCTCCTACGAGCAGTACTTC
TRBJ1-6 TRBV9 - - CASSGHGLNNSPLHF TGTGCCAGCAGCGGCCATGGTCTCAATAATTCACCCCTCCACTTT
TRBJ1-2 TRBV5-4 TRBD1 - CASRPGQGFYGYTF TGTGCCAGCAGACCCGGACAGGGGTTTTATGGCTACACCTTC